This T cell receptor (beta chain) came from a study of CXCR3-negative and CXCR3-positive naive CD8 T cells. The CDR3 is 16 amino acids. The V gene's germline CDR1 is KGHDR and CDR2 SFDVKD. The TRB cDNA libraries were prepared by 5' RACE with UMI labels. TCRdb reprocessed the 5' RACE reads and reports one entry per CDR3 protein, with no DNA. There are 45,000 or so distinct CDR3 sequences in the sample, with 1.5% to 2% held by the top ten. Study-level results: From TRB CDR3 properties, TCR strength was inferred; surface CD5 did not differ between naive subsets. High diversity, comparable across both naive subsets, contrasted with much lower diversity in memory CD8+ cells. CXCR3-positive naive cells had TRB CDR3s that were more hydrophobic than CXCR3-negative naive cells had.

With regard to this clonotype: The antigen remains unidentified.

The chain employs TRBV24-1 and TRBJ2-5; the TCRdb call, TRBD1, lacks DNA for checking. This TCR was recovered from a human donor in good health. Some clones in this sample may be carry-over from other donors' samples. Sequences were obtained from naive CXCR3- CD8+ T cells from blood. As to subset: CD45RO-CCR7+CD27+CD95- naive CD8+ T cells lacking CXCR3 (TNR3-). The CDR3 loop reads CATSDSGRQSGETQYF.